The 30 T cell receptor beta chains below all came from one sample that was sequenced in a study of T-cell reconstitution after alpha-beta-depleted transplantation in children. The authors prepared the TCRbeta library with unique molecular identifiers. A single record per CDR3 protein comes from TCRdb applying MiXCR to the PCR reads. The sample has about a million distinct CDR3 sequences, around 30% seen once; the top ten hold about 28%. This sample comprised PBMCs, mostly from graft donor cells, obtained 360 days after TCRalphabeta/CD19-depleted stem cell transplant. These receptors originate from a boy in the first two years of life who had a stem cell transplant for SCID, so the T cells may come from the graft donor.

This clonotype was seen more than once but under ten times. The chain employs TRBV5-1 and TRBJ2-7, with D tentatively TRBD2 (6 bases). Deletions cut 9 bases from V and 6 bases from J, with 16 bases between. Germline lookup yields CDR1 SGHRS and CDR2 YFSETQ. The CDR3 has 12 residues. This CDR3 is CATKWVGSEQYF. CDR3 sequence (DNA): TGCGCCACCAAGTGGGTCGGGAGCGAGCAGTACTTC.

This clonotype was observed a handful of times. This chain uses TRBV5-1 with TRBJ1-1; TRBD1 is a possible D gene (6 bases). Trimming took 0 bases from V and 2 from J, leaving 14 bases between them. Germline V gene lookup returns CDR1 SGHRS and CDR2 YFSETQ. The CDR3 has 16 amino acids. The CDR3 loop is CASSLVGGAVNTEAFF. The CDR3 DNA is TGCGCCAGCAGCTTGGTAGGGGGGGCTGTCAACACTGAAGCTTTCTTT.

This clonotype was detected only a few times. This rearrangement joins TRBV12-3 or TRBV12-4 to TRBJ2-3; 7 bases match TRBD1. The V and J ends lost 3 bases and 0 bases, in that order; junction bases with no gene match: 9. The CDR3 is 17 amino acids. CDR3 region: CASSLPLGTASTDTQYF. In nucleotides, the CDR3 is TGTGCCAGCAGTTTGCCCCTAGGGACAGCCAGCACAGATACGCAGTATTTT.

This clonotype was picked up a small number of times. The chain joins TRBV27 to TRBJ2-1, with 7 positions matching TRBD1. Germline values: CDR1 MNHEY, CDR2 SMNVEV (reference sequence). This CDR3 region has 16 residues. Germline trimming cut 4 bases from V and 0 bases from J; bases unmatched to any gene: 6. CDR3 region: CASSSRTGFSYNEQFF. DNA for the CDR3: TGTGCCAGCAGTTCTAGGACAGGCTTCTCCTACAATGAGCAGTTCTTC.

This clonotype occurred a few times. The V gene is TRBV12-3 or TRBV12-4, the J gene TRBJ2-6; D gene uncertain. The CDR3 is 12 residues long. The V and J ends lost 10 bases and 2 bases respectively, with 6 bases between them. Here the CDR3 reads CAITPGANVLTF. The CDR3 DNA reads TGTGCCATCACACCTGGGGCCAACGTCCTGACTTTC.

This clonotype has only a few counts. The DNA of the CDR3 is TGTGCCAGCTTATATTACGTGTATGGGGGCCCGAACACCGGGGAGCTGTTTTTT. Encoded protein: CASLYYVYGGPNTGELFF. V gene TRBV12-3 or TRBV12-4 combines with J gene TRBJ2-2, with a possible D match to TRBD1 (6 bases). Trimming removed 8 bases at V and 0 bases at J, with 22 bases between. The CDR3 sequence is 18 residues long.

In its sample, this clonotype was seen a few times. The chain's CDR3 is CSVGQGSYGELFF. CDR3 DNA sequence: TGCAGCGTCGGACAGGGGTCTTACGGGGAGCTGTTTTTT. V is TRBV29-1 and J is TRBJ2-2, with TRBD1 identical over 9 bases. V lost 6 bases to trimming and J lost 7 bases; unmatched junction nucleotides: 6. CDR1 and CDR2 from the germline V gene are SQVTM and ANQGSEA. The CDR3 has 13 amino acids.

The V gene is TRBV5-6, the J gene TRBJ1-1; D remains ambiguous. The V and J ends lost 6 bases and 0 bases respectively, with 9 bases between them. The CDR3 spans 13 residues. Germline-derived CDR1 and CDR2 are SGHDT and YYEEEE. CDR3 DNA sequence: TGTGCCAGCAACTCGGACCTGAACACTGAAGCTTTCTTT. Amino acids: CASNSDLNTEAFF.

The V and J genes are TRBV7-9 and TRBJ2-2, with 13 positions matching TRBD2. The junction had 7 bases not matched to a gene; V was cut back by 5 bases and J by 4 bases. The CDR3 sequence is 17 residues long. Germline values: CDR1 SEHNR, CDR2 FQNEAQ (reference sequence). The CDR3 DNA follows: TGTGCCAGCAGCCGACGGACTAGCGGGGGAGGCACCGGGGAGCTGTTTTTT. This sequence encodes CASSRRTSGGGTGELFF.

The CDR3 is CASSLFGRNEAFF. DNA of the CDR3: TGTGCCAGCAGTTTATTCGGCAGGAATGAAGCTTTCTTT. The V and J genes are TRBV28 and TRBJ1-1, with D hard to call. This CDR3 is 13 amino acids long. V dropped 1 base and J dropped 7 bases, with 10 bases sitting between them. Germline CDR1 is MDHEN and CDR2 is SYDVKM.

The chain joins TRBV5-1 to TRBJ2-1; 7 bases fit TRBD1. V was clipped by 2 bases and J by 4 bases; unmatched bases: 15. CDR1 and CDR2 (germline): SGHRS, YFSETQ. CDR3 size: 18 residues. As DNA, the CDR3 is TGCGCCAGCAGCTTCGCGACGGACCGGGACAGTTTTTACAATGAGCAGTTCTTC. This translates into CASSFATDRDSFYNEQFF.

The table lists this clonotype with a few counts. The V and J genes are TRBV7-7 and TRBJ2-4, with D unclear. CDR1 and CDR2 from the germline V gene are SSHAT and FNYEAQ (reference sequence). Trimming pared 8 bases from V and 1 base from J, leaving 9 bases between. The CDR3 has 13 residues. CDR3 nucleotides: TGTGCCAGCCGAAGTTTCGCCAAAAACATTCAGTACTTC. The encoded protein is CASRSFAKNIQYF.

This clonotype was counted at least ten times. The chain carries TRBV9 and TRBJ1-2, with D possibly TRBD1 on 5 matching bases. The germline gives CDR1 SGDLS, CDR2 YYNGEE. Deletions cut 3 bases from V and 4 bases from J, with 10 bases between. The CDR3 is 13 amino acids. The CDR3 bases are TGTGCCAGCAGCGCATCGGGGGTCTATGGCTACACCTTC. Residues: CASSASGVYGYTF.

The chain is built from TRBV4-3 and TRBJ2-4; D uncertain. The CDR3 is 13 amino acids. Germline-derived CDR1 and CDR2 are LGHNA and YSLEER. Deletions cut 0 bases from V and 5 bases from J, with 5 bases between. CDR3 DNA sequence: TGCGCCAGCAGCCAAGATACAGAAAACATTCAGTACTTC. It codes for CASSQDTENIQYF.

There are a few counts of this clonotype. The chain couples TRBV5-1 to TRBJ2-1; no firm D call. Germline loops: CDR1 SGHRS, CDR2 YFSETQ. This CDR3 spans 15 amino acids. The V end lost 5 bases, the J end lost 5 bases, and 17 bases lay between the germline ends. CDR3 in amino acids: CASRRRVTRDNEQFF. CDR3 bases: TGCGCCAGCAGACGGCGTGTGACACGGGACAATGAGCAGTTCTTC.

This chain connects TRBV12-3 or TRBV12-4 to TRBJ1-5, with D perhaps matching TRBD1 (5 bases). The V end lost 3 bases, the J end lost 4 bases, and 16 bases lay between the germline ends. The CDR3 has 16 residues. The CDR3 nucleotides read TGTGCCAGCAGTTTTAGGCGGGGCGGGAGGAATCAGCCCCAGCATTTT. This translates into CASSFRRGGRNQPQHF.

This clonotype was seen at least ten times. The rearrangement uses TRBV11-2 and TRBJ1-5; the match to TRBD1 covers 9 bases. The CDR3 consists of 15 residues. CDR1 and CDR2 from the germline V gene are SGHAT and FQNNGV. V was pared by 3 bases and J by 3 bases, with 3 bases of the junction left unmatched. CDR3 sequence reads: CASSLGTGNNQPQHF. The CDR3 nucleotides are TGTGCCAGCAGCTTGGGGACAGGGAACAATCAGCCCCAGCATTTT.

The chain has TRBV27 and TRBJ2-7; TRBD2 might be the D (6 bases). This CDR3 is built from 15 residues. Trimming left V 0 bases short and J 2 bases short, with 11 bases between. CDR1 and CDR2 (germline): MNHEY, SMNVEV (reference sequence). The CDR3 reads CASSLSTGVTYEQYF. The CDR3 DNA reads as TGTGCCAGCAGTTTATCGACGGGGGTTACCTACGAGCAGTACTTC.

This clonotype turned up a few times. The rearrangement links TRBV6-5 to TRBJ2-7, with D possibly TRBD1 on 5 matching bases. Germline V CDR1 and CDR2: MNHEY, SVGAGI. This CDR3 is 16 amino acids long. The V and J ends lost 0 bases and 2 bases respectively, with 14 bases between them. CDR3 DNA sequence: TGTGCCAGCAGTTACTCGAGACAGACCATTACCTACGAGCAGTACTTC. Translated, it gives CASSYSRQTITYEQYF.

V gene TRBV15 combines with J gene TRBJ1-1, with TRBD1 matching 7 bases. Trimming cost V 3 bases and J 4 bases; bases outside gene matches: 2. The CDR3 sequence is 13 residues long. Germline V lookup: CDR1 LNHNV, CDR2 YYDKDF (reference sequence). CDR3 region: CATSSSGGTEAFF. CDR3 DNA: TGTGCCACCAGCAGTTCAGGGGGCACTGAAGCTTTCTTT.

This chain connects TRBV5-1 to TRBJ2-1; no clear D. From germline, CDR1 is SGHRS and CDR2 YFSETQ. Trimming pared 0 bases from V and 2 bases from J, leaving 12 bases between. The CDR3 spans 16 residues. In DNA form, the CDR3 reads TGCGCCAGCAGCTTGGCCGGCAGTGGGACCTACAATGAGCAGTTCTTC. It codes for CASSLAGSGTYNEQFF.

This clonotype came up many times. The V and J genes are TRBV4-2 and TRBJ2-2; no reliable D call. V was trimmed by 4 bases and J by 1 base, leaving 13 bases between them. CDR1 and CDR2 (germline): LGHNA, YNFKEQ. The CDR3 totals 16 residues. DNA for the CDR3: TGTGCCAGCAGCCCGGCTGGGTCGGGGAACACCGGGGAGCTGTTTTTT. Its protein is CASSPAGSGNTGELFF.

There are a few counts of this clonotype. The chain has TRBV20-1 and TRBJ1-5; D may be TRBD1 (6 bases). The CDR3 covers 15 residues. Germline CDR1 DFQATT, CDR2 SNEGSKA (reference sequence). V was shortened by 0 bases and J by 3 bases, with 12 bases between the two germline ends. The CDR3, as DNA: TGCAGTGCTAGAGAGACAGGACTGGACAATCAGCCCCAGCATTTT. It translates to CSARETGLDNQPQHF.

The CDR3 loop is CSTPPSKAGTEAFF. The CDR3 bases are TGCAGCACACCCCCCAGTAAGGCGGGCACTGAAGCTTTCTTT. This chain joins TRBV29-1 and TRBJ1-1; D is undetermined. This CDR3 spans 14 amino acids. Looked up from germline, CDR1 is SQVTM and CDR2 is ANQGSEA. With 8 bases removed from V and 4 bases from J, the gap between germline ends came to 20 bases.

This chain joins TRBV9 and TRBJ1-2, with D uncertain. This CDR3 contains 14 residues. Germline-derived CDR1 and CDR2 are SGDLS and YYNGEE. Between the trimmed V and J ends, which lost 4 bases and 5 bases, there was a span of 15 bases. The CDR3 DNA sequence: TGTGCCAGCAGCTCTGCCGACCCGCCTTATGGCTACACCTTC. The encoded protein is CASSSADPPYGYTF.

This clonotype has a handful of counts. The chain's CDR3 is CASSLTGSSYGYTF. The CDR3 coding sequence is TGTGCCAGCAGTCTAACAGGGTCCTCCTATGGCTACACCTTC. The rearrangement links TRBV12-3 or TRBV12-4 to TRBJ1-2, with D maybe TRBD1 (6 bases). The CDR3 length is 14 residues. V shed 5 bases and J shed 4 bases, with 14 bases lying between them.

This sequence joins TRBV28 and TRBJ1-5; the D is unclear. In germline, CDR1 is MDHEN, CDR2 SYDVKM. The CDR3 contains 17 residues. V was pared by 5 bases and J by 4 bases, with 21 bases between. CDR3 residues: CASSLGEYNRGNQPQHF. DNA for the CDR3: TGTGCCAGCAGTCTCGGGGAGTACAACCGTGGAAATCAGCCCCAGCATTTT.

The rearrangement uses TRBV14 and TRBJ2-7; 9 bases align to TRBD1. The CDR3 sequence is 15 residues long. V was pared by 2 bases and J by 1 base, with 3 bases of the junction left unmatched. Per germline, CDR1 SGHDN and CDR2 FVKESK. The CDR3 loop is CASSQIQGASYEQYF. The CDR3 DNA sequence: TGTGCCAGCAGCCAAATACAGGGGGCGTCCTACGAGCAGTACTTC.

The table lists this clonotype with a few counts. V is TRBV6-1 and J is TRBJ1-5; tentative D call: TRBD1 (5 bases). The CDR3 covers 14 residues. V was cut by 1 base and J by 6 bases, with 10 bases left in between. Germline loops: CDR1 MNHNS, CDR2 SASEGT. CDR3 nucleotides: TGTGCCAGCAGTGAAGAGGACATAGGTCAGCCCCAGCATTTT. The encoded protein is CASSEEDIGQPQHF.

The rearrangement uses TRBV5-1 and TRBJ2-1; tentatively, D is TRBD1 or TRBD2 (6 bases each). Trimming stripped 0 bases from V and 7 bases from J, with 20 bases between. CDR1 is SGHRS and CDR2 is YFSETQ in the germline V gene. CDR3 length: 17 residues. The CDR3 DNA is TGCGCCAGCAGCTTGGATTTGTGGCACAGGGCGGGGAATGAGCAGTTCTTC. This gives the protein CASSLDLWHRAGNEQFF.